The present entry profiles one T cell receptor (beta chain) with its context. Within the sample, other DNA sequences also encode this same CDR3. These data originate in a study of T cell responses to AZD1222 COVID-19 vaccine. CDR1 and CDR2 (germline): SQVTM, ANQGSEA. J was trimmed by 3 bases and V by 4 bases; bases with no gene match: 0. The CDR3 covers 11 residues. TCRdb's copy holds only in-frame clones and misses some; the assay was immunoSEQ multiplex PCR. The data show under 200,000 clones, roughly nine tenths seen once. The sequence came from an adult in good health. The source material was peripheral blood, sampled on day 0 of AZD1222 vaccination. The genes are TRBV29-1 and TRBJ2-7; 7 positions agree with TRBD2. In nucleotides, the CDR3 is TGCAGCGTTGGGGGGGGCTACGAGCAGTACTTC. Translated: CSVGGGYEQYF.